This paragraph covers one TCR beta chain sequence. This table comes from immunoSEQ multiplex PCR, and its TCRdb copy is limited to in-frame clones, with some not included. This sample has fewer than 85,000 clones, with 90% found just once. The data were taken from a study of blood T cell repertoires in COVID-19. Study overall: From T cells, B-cell-depleted T cells, or PBMCs came the material, which was cDNA or gDNA.

The V gene's germline CDR1 is SGHAT and CDR2 FQNNGV. The CDR3 has 18 amino acids. The trim removed 4 bases at V and 0 bases at J, leaving 5 bases unmatched. This receptor was taken from a woman aged 50 to 60 in a cohort sampled during active COVID-19. The sample taken for sequencing was peripheral blood. This chain uses TRBV11-2 with TRBJ2-1, with TRBD2 identical over 14 bases. DNA for the CDR3: TGTGCCAGCAGCTCGGGACTAGCGGGAGCCCACTCCTACAATGAGCAGTTCTTC. Translation: CASSSGLAGAHSYNEQFF.